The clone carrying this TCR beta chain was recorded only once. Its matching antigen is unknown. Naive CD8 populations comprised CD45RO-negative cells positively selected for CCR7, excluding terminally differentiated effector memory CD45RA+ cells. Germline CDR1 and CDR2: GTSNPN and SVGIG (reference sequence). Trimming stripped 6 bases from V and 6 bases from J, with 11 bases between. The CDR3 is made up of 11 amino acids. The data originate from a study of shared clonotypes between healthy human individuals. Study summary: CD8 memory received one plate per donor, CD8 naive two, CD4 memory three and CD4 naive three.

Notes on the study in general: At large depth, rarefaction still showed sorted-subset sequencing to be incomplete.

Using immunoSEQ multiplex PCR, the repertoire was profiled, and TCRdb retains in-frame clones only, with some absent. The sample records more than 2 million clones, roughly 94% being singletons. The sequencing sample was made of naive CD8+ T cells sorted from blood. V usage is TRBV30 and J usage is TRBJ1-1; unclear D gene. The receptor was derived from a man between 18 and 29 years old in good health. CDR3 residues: CACPKGAEAFF. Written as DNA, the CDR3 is TGTGCCTGCCCCAAGGGCGCTGAAGCTTTCTTT.